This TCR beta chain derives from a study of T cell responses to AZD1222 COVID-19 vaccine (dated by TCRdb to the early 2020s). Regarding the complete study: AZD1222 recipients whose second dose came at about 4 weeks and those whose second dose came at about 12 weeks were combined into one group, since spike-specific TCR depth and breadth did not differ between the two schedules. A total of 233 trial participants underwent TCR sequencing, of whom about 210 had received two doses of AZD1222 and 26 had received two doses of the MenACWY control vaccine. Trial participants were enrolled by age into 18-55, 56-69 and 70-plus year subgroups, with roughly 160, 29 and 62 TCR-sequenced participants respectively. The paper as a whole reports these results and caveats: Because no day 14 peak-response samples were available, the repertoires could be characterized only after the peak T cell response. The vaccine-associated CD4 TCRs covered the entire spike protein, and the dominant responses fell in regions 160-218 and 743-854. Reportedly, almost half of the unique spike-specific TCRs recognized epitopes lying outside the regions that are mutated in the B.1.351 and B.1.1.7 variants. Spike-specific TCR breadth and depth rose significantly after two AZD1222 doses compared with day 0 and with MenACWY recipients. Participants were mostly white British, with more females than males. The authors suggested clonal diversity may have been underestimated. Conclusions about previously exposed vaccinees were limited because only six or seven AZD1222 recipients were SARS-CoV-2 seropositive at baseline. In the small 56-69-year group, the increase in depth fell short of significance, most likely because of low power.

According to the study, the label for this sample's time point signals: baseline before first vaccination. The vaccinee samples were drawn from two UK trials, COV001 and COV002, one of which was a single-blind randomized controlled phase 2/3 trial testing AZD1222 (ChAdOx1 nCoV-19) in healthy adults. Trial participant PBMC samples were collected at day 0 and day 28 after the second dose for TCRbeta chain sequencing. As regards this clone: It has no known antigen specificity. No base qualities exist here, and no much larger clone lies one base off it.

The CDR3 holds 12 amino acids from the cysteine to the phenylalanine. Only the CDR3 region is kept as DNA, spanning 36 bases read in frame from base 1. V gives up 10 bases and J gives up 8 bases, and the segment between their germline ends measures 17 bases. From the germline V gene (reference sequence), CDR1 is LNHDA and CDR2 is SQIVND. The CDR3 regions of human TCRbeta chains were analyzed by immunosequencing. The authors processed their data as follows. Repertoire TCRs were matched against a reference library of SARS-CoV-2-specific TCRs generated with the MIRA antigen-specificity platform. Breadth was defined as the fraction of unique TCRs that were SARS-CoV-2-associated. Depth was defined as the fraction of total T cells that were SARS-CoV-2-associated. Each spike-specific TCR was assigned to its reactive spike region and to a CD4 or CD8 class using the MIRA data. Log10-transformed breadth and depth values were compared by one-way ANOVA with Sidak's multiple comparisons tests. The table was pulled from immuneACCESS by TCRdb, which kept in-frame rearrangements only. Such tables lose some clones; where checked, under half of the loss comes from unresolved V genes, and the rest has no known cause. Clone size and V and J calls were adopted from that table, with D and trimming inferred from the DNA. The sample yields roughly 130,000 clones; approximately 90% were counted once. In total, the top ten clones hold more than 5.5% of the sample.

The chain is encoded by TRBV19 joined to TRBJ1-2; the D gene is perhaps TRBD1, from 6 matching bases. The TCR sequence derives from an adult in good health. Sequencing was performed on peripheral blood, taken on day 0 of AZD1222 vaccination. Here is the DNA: TGTGCCACTACGAGGGGGGAGACCGGCTACACCTTC. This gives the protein CATTRGETGYTF. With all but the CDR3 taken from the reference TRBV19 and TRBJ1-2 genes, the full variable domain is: DGGITQSPKYLFRKEGQNVTLSCEQNLNHDAMYWYRQDPGQGLRLIYYSQIVNDFQKGDIAEGYSVSREKKESFPLTVTSAQKNPTAFYLCATTRGETGYTFGSGTRLTVV.